This entry lists 26 T cell receptor beta chains sequenced from one sample in a study of blood T cells in healthy people across ages. Through a sample-barcoded 5' primer and a J-beta primer mix, a second PCR was run for roughly 7 to 12 cycles. From the 5' RACE reads, TCRdb called clonotypes with MiXCR, one entry per CDR3 protein. The table records over 600,000 distinct CDR3 sequences, around 43% of them present only once. Sequencing was carried out using blood. The source is a man older than 75 in good health.

The table lists this clonotype with many counts. This sequence joins TRBV5-1 and TRBJ2-5, with 9 bases fitting TRBD1. This CDR3 comprises 15 residues. V shed 4 bases and J 3 bases; nucleotides not matched to a gene: 7. The germline V gene encodes CDR1 SGHRS and CDR2 YFSETQ. The CDR3 spells CASSLQGTGKETQYF. Written as DNA, the CDR3 is TGCGCCAGCAGCCTTCAAGGGACAGGGAAAGAGACCCAGTACTTC.

The chain uses TRBV11-2 and TRBJ2-7; possibly TRBD2 for D (7 bases). From germline, CDR1 is SGHAT and CDR2 FQNNGV. Trimming cost V 1 base and J 0 bases, with 28 bases left between them. The length of the CDR3 is 21 residues. CDR3 sequence reads: CASSLVGGPPGLQSRSYEQYF. CDR3 DNA sequence: TGTGCCAGCAGCTTAGTGGGGGGCCCACCGGGACTACAATCACGCTCCTACGAGCAGTACTTC. Full variable domain (rest looked up from reference TRBV11-2 and TRBJ2-7): EAGVAQSPRYKIIEKRQSVAFWCNPISGHATLYWYQQILGQGPKLLIQFQNNGVVDDSQLPKDRFSAERLKGVDSTLKIQPAKLEDSAVYLCASSLVGGPPGLQSRSYEQYFGPGTRLTVT.

A few counts support this clonotype. The chain employs TRBV4-3 and TRBJ2-1; 10 positions match TRBD2. CDR3 length: 20 residues. Germline V gene sequence: CDR1 LGHNA, CDR2 YSLEER. The V and J ends lost 1 base and 3 bases, in that order; junction bases with no gene match: 15. The CDR3 region is CASSQGPDFVAGGNYNEQFF. For the CDR3, the DNA is TGCGCCAGCAGCCAAGGTCCCGATTTTGTAGCGGGAGGCAACTACAATGAGCAGTTCTTC.

The rearrangement uses TRBV20-1 and TRBJ1-5, with D maybe TRBD1 (5 bases). The CDR3 is made up of 13 amino acids. Trimming shortened V by 3 bases and J by 3 bases, and 9 bases separated the two germline ends. Germline V gene sequence: CDR1 DFQATT, CDR2 SNEGSKA (reference sequence). CDR3 amino acids: CSASSGYNQPQHF. In nucleotides, the CDR3 is TGCAGTGCTAGTTCAGGGTACAATCAGCCCCAGCATTTT.

The chain uses TRBV29-1 and TRBJ2-1, with D perhaps matching TRBD1 or TRBD2 (7 bases each). From germline, CDR1 is SQVTM and CDR2 ANQGSEA. This CDR3 is 13 amino acids long. Trimming stripped 3 bases from V and 13 bases from J, with 19 bases between. CDR3 residues: CSVEMTGRETQFF. The CDR3 nucleotides read TGCAGCGTTGAGATGACAGGGCGGGAGACCCAGTTCTTC.

On this clonotype itself: This may stem from a read error, because a much larger clone lies one nucleotide away. The chain joins TRBV29-1 to TRBJ2-5; no clear D. Germline V gene lookup returns CDR1 SQVTM and CDR2 ANQGSEA. The CDR3 runs 12 residues. This CDR3 reads CSDMDGPEIQYF. The CDR3 DNA reads as TGCAGCGACATGGACGGCCCAGAGATCCAGTACTTC.

This clonotype has a count of ten or more. This sequence joins TRBV6-2 or TRBV6-3 and TRBJ1-2; 8 nucleotides agree with TRBD1. The V segment lost 7 bases and the J segment 7 bases; nucleotides outside the gene matches: 8. Germline lookup yields CDR1 MNHEY and CDR2 SVGEGT. This CDR3 spans 13 amino acids. The DNA of the CDR3 is TGTGCCAGCAACTTCGGACAGGGCTTTGGCTACACCTTC. This translates into CASNFGQGFGYTF.

The chain joins TRBV19 to TRBJ2-5, with D unclear. Trimming took 5 bases from V and 7 from J, leaving 17 bases between them. Germline V CDR1 and CDR2: LNHDA, SQIVND (reference sequence). This CDR3 has 14 residues. Written as DNA, the CDR3 is TGTGCCAGTAGTGTCGGGTCCGGAGTTGGGACCCAGTACTTC. Amino acid sequence: CASSVGSGVGTQYF.

The chain couples TRBV6-2 or TRBV6-3 to TRBJ2-1; 11 positions match TRBD2. The CDR3 has 15 amino acids. The germline gives CDR1 MNHEY, CDR2 SVGEGT. Trimming took 5 bases from V and 2 from J; bases not matched to a gene: 2. As DNA, the CDR3 is TGTGCCAGCAGTCTTAGCGGGAGGGCCTACAATGAGCAGTTCTTC. Protein: CASSLSGRAYNEQFF.

This clonotype has just a few counts. The rearrangement joins TRBV6-2 or TRBV6-3 to TRBJ2-4; TRBD2 matches 10 bases. Germline V CDR1 and CDR2: MNHEY, SVGEGT. The CDR3 has 15 residues. Trimming took 2 bases from V and 3 from J; bases not matched to a gene: 1. CDR3 sequence (DNA): TGTGCCAGCAGTTACCGGACTAGCGGCAAAAACATTCAGTACTTC. It codes for CASSYRTSGKNIQYF.

V is TRBV14 and J is TRBJ2-1; TRBD2 aligns across 8 bases. CDR1 and CDR2 (germline): SGHDN, FVKESK. The V and J ends lost 2 bases and 0 bases, in that order; junction bases with no gene match: 15. The CDR3 has 20 residues. The CDR3 region is CASSQWILAGPRSSYNEQFF. The CDR3 nucleotides are TGTGCCAGCAGCCAATGGATATTAGCGGGGCCAAGGAGCTCCTACAATGAGCAGTTCTTC.

The chain couples TRBV11-1 to TRBJ2-1; 8 bases fit TRBD1. The CDR3 sequence is 16 residues long. Germline values: CDR1 SGHAT, CDR2 FQDESV (reference sequence). The V and J ends lost 5 bases and 3 bases, in that order; junction bases with no gene match: 9. The chain's CDR3 is CASSLGGTGRYNEQFF. The CDR3 coding sequence is TGTGCCAGCAGCCTCGGCGGGACAGGCCGCTACAATGAGCAGTTCTTC.

This clonotype was seen a few times. V and J are TRBV6-6 and TRBJ1-4; D remains ambiguous. Germline loops: CDR1 MNHNY, CDR2 SVGAGI (reference sequence). The CDR3 has 13 amino acids. V gave up 0 bases and J gave up 6 bases, with 5 bases separating them. CDR3 nucleotides: TGTGCCAGCAGTTACTCCGGGGATGAAAAACTGTTTTTT. It translates to CASSYSGDEKLFF.

The rearrangement joins TRBV7-2 to TRBJ1-4, with 8 bases aligning to TRBD1. Trimming cost V 3 bases and J 8 bases; bases outside gene matches: 11. The CDR3 totals 16 residues. Germline values: CDR1 SGHTA, CDR2 FQGNSA. CDR3 sequence reads: CASSLGSTGVGEKLFF. DNA of the CDR3: TGTGCCAGCAGCTTGGGATCGACAGGGGTAGGCGAAAAACTGTTTTTT.

This clonotype was recorded many times. The chain combines TRBV7-2 with TRBJ2-3, with a weak D call TRBD2 (6 bases). CDR1 SGHTA and CDR2 FQGNSA come from the germline V gene. The CDR3 consists of 16 residues. With 8 bases removed from V and 6 bases from J, the gap between germline ends came to 24 bases. CDR3: CASSTRGTSLYDTQYF. The CDR3 DNA follows: TGTGCCAGCTCAACCCGGGGGACTTCACTGTATGATACGCAGTATTTT.

The CDR3, as DNA: TGTGCCAGCAGCTTAGGGGGACAGGGGAACACCGGGGAGCTGTTTTTT. It is translated as CASSLGGQGNTGELFF. V is TRBV5-4 and J is TRBJ2-2, with 9 bases aligning to TRBD1. V lost 2 bases and J lost 1; bases outside the gene matches: 3. Per germline, CDR1 SGHNT and CDR2 YYREEE (reference sequence). CDR3 length: 16 residues.

On this clonotype: A read error may explain this, as a much larger clone is one base away. This chain joins TRBV25-1 and TRBJ2-1; D is perhaps TRBD1 (6 bases). Trimming cost V 11 bases and J 0 bases, with 17 bases left between them. Germline CDR1 MGHDK, CDR2 SYGVNS. The CDR3 has 15 amino acids. CDR3 nucleotides: TGTGCCCAAGGGGACAAATTTAGCTCCTACAATGAGCAGTTCTTC. Its translation: CAQGDKFSSYNEQFF.

CDR3 region: CASSRSSLAGVQETQYF. The CDR3 DNA is TGTGCCAGCTCTCGCTCAAGCCTGGCGGGGGTTCAAGAGACCCAGTACTTC. The V call is TRBV27, the J call TRBJ2-5; 7 positions agree with TRBD2. The CDR3 totals 17 residues. The ends lost 8 bases at V and 2 bases at J; junction bases unmatched: 17. CDR1 is MNHEY, CDR2 SMNVEV, per germline (reference sequence).

This sequence joins TRBV2 and TRBJ2-1, with 10 bases identical to TRBD1. The CDR3 is made up of 15 amino acids. V dropped 5 bases and J dropped 8; count of bases not matched to a gene: 9. Germline values: CDR1 SNHLY, CDR2 FYNNEI. This chain's CDR3 is CASSLTTGGVDEQFF. In DNA, the CDR3 is TGTGCCAGCAGTCTGACGACAGGGGGCGTCGATGAGCAGTTCTTC.

The V call is TRBV6-5, the J call TRBJ2-7; D gene ambiguous. The CDR3 has 14 residues. The germline V gene has CDR1 MNHEY and CDR2 SVGAGI. V was cut by 5 bases and J by 4 bases, with 15 bases left in between. CDR3: CASSTPRPPYEQYF. Here the CDR3 DNA reads TGTGCCAGCAGTACGCCAAGACCGCCTTACGAGCAGTACTTC.

This chain links TRBV20-1 with TRBJ1-2; D unclear. Germline CDR1 DFQATT, CDR2 SNEGSKA (reference sequence). The CDR3 spans 18 residues. The germline V and J ends were trimmed by 5 bases and 0 bases, with 25 bases remaining between them. The CDR3 coding sequence is TGCAGTGCTCCCCTCCTTGGGTCCAGATCAAAGACTAACTATGGCTACACCTTC. It specifies CSAPLLGSRSKTNYGYTF.

This clonotype was observed many times. A read error may be the cause here, since a much bigger clone is one base away. The V gene is TRBV5-1, the J gene TRBJ2-7; D might be TRBD2 (6 bases). Germline CDR1 is SGHRS and CDR2 is YFSETQ. V lost 3 bases, J lost 3 bases, and 16 bases lay in between. The CDR3 runs 15 residues. The CDR3 bases are TGCGCCAGCAGCTGGGGAGGTGCACCGGACTACGAGCAGTACTTC. Protein: CASSWGGAPDYEQYF. Full variable domain (missing parts from reference TRBV5-1 and TRBJ2-7): KAGVTQTPRYLIKTRGQQVTLSCSPISGHRSVSWYQQTPGQGLQFLFEYFSETQRNKGNFPGRFSGRQFSNSRSEMNVSTLELGDSALYLCASSWGGAPDYEQYFGPGTRLTVT.

This clonotype has at least ten counts. The rearrangement links TRBV7-3 to TRBJ2-1, with D uncertain. Germline CDR1 SGHTA, CDR2 FQGTGA. V was clipped by 0 bases and J by 6 bases, with 3 bases between them. The CDR3 length is 12 residues. In DNA form, the CDR3 reads TGTGCCAGCAGCTTAACCCGCAATGAGCAGTTCTTC. This gives the protein CASSLTRNEQFF.

This clonotype was counted a few times. The chain uses TRBV11-2 and TRBJ2-6; D is unresolved. V was trimmed by 2 bases and J by 2 bases, leaving 7 bases between them. The CDR3 spans 15 residues. The germline gives CDR1 SGHAT, CDR2 FQNNGV. Written as DNA, the CDR3 is TGTGCCAGCAGCTTATGGCGGACTGGGGCCAACGTCCTGACTTTC. This sequence encodes CASSLWRTGANVLTF.

The chain couples TRBV29-1 to TRBJ2-7; D is unclear. V lost 6 bases and J lost 0, with 12 bases in between. The CDR3 sequence is 13 residues long. Germline V gene data show CDR1 as SQVTM and CDR2 as ANQGSEA. The CDR3 DNA is TGCAGCGTCCAAGGGCCCCGCTCCTACGAGCAGTACTTC. Protein: CSVQGPRSYEQYF.

V gene TRBV7-2 combines with J gene TRBJ1-2; weak D call: TRBD1 (5 bases). V lost 5 bases and J lost 0, with 13 bases in between. Looked up from germline, CDR1 is SGHTA and CDR2 is FQGNSA. The CDR3 spans 15 residues. CDR3: CASSLGTVANYGYTF. The CDR3 DNA reads as TGTGCCAGCAGCCTAGGGACGGTGGCTAACTATGGCTACACCTTC.